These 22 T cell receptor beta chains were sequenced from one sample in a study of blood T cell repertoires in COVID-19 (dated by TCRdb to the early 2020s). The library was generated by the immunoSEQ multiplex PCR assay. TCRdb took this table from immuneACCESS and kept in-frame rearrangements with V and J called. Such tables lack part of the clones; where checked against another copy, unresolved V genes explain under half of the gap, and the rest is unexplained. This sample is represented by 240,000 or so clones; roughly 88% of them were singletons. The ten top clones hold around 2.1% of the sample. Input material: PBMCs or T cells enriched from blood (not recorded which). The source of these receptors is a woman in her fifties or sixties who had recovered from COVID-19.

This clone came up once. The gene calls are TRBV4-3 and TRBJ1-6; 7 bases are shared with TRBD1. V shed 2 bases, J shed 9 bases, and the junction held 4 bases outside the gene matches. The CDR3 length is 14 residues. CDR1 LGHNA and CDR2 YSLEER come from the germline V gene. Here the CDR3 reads CASSQTGTASPLHF. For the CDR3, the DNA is TGCGCCAGCAGCCAAACAGGGACAGCTTCACCCCTCCACTTT.

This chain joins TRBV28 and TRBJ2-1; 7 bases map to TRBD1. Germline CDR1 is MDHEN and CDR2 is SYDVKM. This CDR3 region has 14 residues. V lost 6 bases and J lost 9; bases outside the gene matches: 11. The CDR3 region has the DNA TGTGCCAGCAGCCTAGGGGGCGCTCACGGTGAGCAGTTCTTC. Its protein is CASSLGGAHGEQFF.

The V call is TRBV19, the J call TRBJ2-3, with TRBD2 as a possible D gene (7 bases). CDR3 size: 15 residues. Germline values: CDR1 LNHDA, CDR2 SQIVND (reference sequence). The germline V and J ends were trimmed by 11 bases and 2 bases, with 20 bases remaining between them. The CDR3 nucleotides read TGTGCCTCGAACCGGGGGGCGGGGGTCACAGATACGCAGTATTTT. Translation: CASNRGAGVTDTQYF. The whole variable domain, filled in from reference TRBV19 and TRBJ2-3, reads DGGITQSPKYLFRKEGQNVTLSCEQNLNHDAMYWYRQDPGQGLRLIYYSQIVNDFQKGDIAEGYSVSREKKESFPLTVTSAQKNPTAFYLCASNRGAGVTDTQYFGPGTRLTVL.

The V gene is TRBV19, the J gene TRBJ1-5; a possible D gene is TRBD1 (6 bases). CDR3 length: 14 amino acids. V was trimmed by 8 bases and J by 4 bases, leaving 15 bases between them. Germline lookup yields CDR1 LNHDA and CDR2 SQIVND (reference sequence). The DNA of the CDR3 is TGTGCCAGTCTCGGGACACTGGGGAATCAGCCCCAGCATTTT. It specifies CASLGTLGNQPQHF.

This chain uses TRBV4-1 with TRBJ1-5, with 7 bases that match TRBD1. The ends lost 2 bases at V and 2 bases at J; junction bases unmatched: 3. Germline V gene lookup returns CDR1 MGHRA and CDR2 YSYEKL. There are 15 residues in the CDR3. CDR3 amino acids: CASSQPGQGNQPQHF. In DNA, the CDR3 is TGCGCCAGCAGCCAACCCGGACAGGGCAATCAGCCCCAGCATTTT.

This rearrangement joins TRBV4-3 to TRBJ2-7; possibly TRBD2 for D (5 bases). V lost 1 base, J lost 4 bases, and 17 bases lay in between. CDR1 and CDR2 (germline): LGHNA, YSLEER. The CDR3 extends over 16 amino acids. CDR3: CASSQGSGNRGYEQYF. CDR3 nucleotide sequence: TGCGCCAGCAGCCAAGGGTCGGGGAACCGAGGATACGAGCAGTACTTC.

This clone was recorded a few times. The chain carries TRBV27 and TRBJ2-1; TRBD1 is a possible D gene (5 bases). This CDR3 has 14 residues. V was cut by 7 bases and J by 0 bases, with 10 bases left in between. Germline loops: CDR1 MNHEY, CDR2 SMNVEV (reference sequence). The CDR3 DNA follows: TGTGCCAGCACCCAGGGTAGCTCCTACAATGAGCAGTTCTTC. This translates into CASTQGSSYNEQFF.

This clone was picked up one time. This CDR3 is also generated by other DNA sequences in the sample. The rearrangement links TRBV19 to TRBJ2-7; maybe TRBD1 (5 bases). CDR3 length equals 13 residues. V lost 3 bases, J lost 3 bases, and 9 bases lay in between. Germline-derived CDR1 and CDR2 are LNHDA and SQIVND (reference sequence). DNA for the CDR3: TGTGCCAGTAGTATCCCCGACAGCTACGAGCAGTACTTC. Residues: CASSIPDSYEQYF.

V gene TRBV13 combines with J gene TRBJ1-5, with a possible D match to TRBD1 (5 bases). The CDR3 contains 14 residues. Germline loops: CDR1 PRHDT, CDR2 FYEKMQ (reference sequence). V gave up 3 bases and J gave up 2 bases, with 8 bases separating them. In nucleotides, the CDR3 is TGTGCCAGCAGCTTGAAACAGGGCAATCAGCCCCAGCATTTT. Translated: CASSLKQGNQPQHF.

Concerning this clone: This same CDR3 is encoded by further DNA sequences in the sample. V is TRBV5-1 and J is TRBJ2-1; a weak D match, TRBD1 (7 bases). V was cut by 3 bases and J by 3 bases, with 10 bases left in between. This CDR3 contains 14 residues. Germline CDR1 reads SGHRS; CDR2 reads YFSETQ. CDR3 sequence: CASSSGDSYNEQFF. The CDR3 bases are TGCGCCAGCAGCTCGGGGGACAGCTACAATGAGCAGTTCTTC.

The CDR3: CASSQGPGIDVSGANVLTF. In DNA form, the CDR3 reads TGTGCCAGCAGCCAAGGTCCAGGGATTGACGTCTCTGGGGCCAACGTCCTGACTTTC. The chain carries TRBV3-1 (or the pseudogene TRBV3-2) and TRBJ2-6, with D perhaps matching TRBD1 (5 bases). The CDR3 sequence is 19 residues long. Trimming pared 1 base from V and 0 bases from J, leaving 16 bases between. Germline V gives CDR1 LGHDT, CDR2 YNNKEL (reference sequence).

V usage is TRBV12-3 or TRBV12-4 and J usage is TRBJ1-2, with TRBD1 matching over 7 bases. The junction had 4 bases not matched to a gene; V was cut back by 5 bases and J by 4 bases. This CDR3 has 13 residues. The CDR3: CASSTTGAYGYTF. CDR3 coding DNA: TGTGCCAGCAGTACAACAGGGGCCTATGGCTACACCTTC.

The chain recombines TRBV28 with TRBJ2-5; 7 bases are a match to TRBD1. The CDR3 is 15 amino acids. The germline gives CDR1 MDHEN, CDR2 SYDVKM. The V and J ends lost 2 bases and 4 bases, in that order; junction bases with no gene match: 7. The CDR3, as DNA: TGTGCCAGCAGTTTAGGGGGACAGCAAACAGAGACCCAGTACTTC. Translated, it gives CASSLGGQQTETQYF.

The chain's CDR3 is CASSSDSVWYEQYF. CDR3 nucleotide sequence: TGTGCCAGCAGTTCGGACTCAGTCTGGTACGAGCAGTACTTC. The V gene is TRBV6-2 or TRBV6-3, the J gene TRBJ2-7; D is possibly TRBD2 (5 bases). CDR1 and CDR2 (germline): MNHEY, SVGEGT. CDR3 length: 14 residues. Trimming pared 4 bases from V and 4 bases from J, leaving 14 bases between.

The CDR3 bases are TGTGCCAGCAGCTTTTCGACAGGGTACGAGAACTACCAAGAGACCCAGTACTTC. This gives the protein CASSFSTGYENYQETQYF. The rearrangement uses TRBV7-2 and TRBJ2-5; 7 bases match TRBD1. The CDR3 covers 18 residues. Germline CDR1 reads SGHTA; CDR2 reads FQGNSA. Unmatched junction bases numbered 13, after V lost 3 bases and J lost 0 bases.

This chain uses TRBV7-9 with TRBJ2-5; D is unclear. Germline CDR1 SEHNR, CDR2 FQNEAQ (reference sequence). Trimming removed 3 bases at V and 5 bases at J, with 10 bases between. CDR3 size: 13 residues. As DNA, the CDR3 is TGTGCCAGCAGCTTTCCTGGTCGGGAGACCCAGTACTTC. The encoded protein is CASSFPGRETQYF.

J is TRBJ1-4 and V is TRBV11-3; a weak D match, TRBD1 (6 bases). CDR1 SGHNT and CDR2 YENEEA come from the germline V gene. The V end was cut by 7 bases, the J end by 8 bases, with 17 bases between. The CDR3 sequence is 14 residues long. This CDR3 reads CASKPNHREEKLFF. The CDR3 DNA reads TGTGCCAGCAAACCGAACCACAGGGAGGAAAAACTGTTTTTT.

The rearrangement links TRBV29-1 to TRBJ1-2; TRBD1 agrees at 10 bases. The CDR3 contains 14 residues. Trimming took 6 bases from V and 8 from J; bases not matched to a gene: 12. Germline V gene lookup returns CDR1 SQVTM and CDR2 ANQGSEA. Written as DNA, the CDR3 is TGCAGCGTCCAAGACCGGGACAGGGGAGGGGGCTACACCTTC. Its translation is CSVQDRDRGGGYTF.

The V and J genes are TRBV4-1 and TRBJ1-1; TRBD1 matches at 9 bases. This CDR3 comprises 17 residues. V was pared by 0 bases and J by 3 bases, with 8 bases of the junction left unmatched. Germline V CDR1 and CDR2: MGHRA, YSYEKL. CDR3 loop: CASSQDHGTGKYTEAFF. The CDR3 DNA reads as TGCGCCAGCAGCCAAGACCATGGGACAGGGAAGTACACTGAAGCTTTCTTT.

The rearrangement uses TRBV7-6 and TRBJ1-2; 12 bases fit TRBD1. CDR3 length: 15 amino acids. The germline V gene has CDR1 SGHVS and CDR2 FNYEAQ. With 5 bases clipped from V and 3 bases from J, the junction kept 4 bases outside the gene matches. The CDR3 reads CASSAGTGGDYGYTF. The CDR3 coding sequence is TGTGCCAGCAGCGCAGGGACAGGGGGCGACTATGGCTACACCTTC.

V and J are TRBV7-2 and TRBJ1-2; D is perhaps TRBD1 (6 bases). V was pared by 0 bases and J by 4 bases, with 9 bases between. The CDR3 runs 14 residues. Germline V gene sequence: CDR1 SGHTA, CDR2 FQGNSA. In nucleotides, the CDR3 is TGTGCCAGCAGCTTAGCCCGGACAGTCTATGGCTACACCTTC. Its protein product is CASSLARTVYGYTF. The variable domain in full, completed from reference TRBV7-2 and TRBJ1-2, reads GAGVSQSPSNKVTEKGKDVELRCDPISGHTALYWYRQSLGQGLEFLIYFQGNSAPDKSGLPSDRFSAERTGGSVSTLTIQRTQQEDSAVYLCASSLARTVYGYTFGSGTRLTVV.

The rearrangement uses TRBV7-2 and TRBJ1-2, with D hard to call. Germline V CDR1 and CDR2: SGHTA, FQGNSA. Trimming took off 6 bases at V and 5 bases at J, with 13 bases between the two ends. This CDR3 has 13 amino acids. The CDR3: CASSFLDLYGYTF. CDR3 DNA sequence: TGTGCCAGCAGTTTCCTAGATCTTTATGGCTACACCTTC.